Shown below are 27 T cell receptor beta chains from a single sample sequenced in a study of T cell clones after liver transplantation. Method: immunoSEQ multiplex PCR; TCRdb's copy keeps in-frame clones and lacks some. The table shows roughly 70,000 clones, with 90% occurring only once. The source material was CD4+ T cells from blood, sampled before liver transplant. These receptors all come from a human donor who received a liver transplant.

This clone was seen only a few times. CDR3 amino acids: CASSPVAADYNEQFF. In DNA, the CDR3 is TGTGCCAGCAGTCCAGTCGCGGCGGACTACAATGAGCAGTTCTTC. V usage is TRBV5-4 and J usage is TRBJ2-1, with unresolved D. V was clipped by 5 bases and J by 3 bases, with 15 bases between them. This CDR3 comprises 15 residues. CDR1 is SGHNT and CDR2 is YYREEE in the germline V gene (reference sequence).

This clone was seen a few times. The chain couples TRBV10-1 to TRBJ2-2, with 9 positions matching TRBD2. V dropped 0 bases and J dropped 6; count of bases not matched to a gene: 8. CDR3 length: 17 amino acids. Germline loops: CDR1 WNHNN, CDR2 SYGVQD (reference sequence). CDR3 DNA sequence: TGCGCCAGCAGTGAGTCTCTAGCGGGACTAGAATCCGGGGAGCTGTTTTTT. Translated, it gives CASSESLAGLESGELFF.

This CDR3 is CASSLQGGYYEQYF. DNA for the CDR3: TGTGCCAGCAGCTTACAGGGGGGTTACTACGAGCAGTACTTC. The chain combines TRBV7-6 with TRBJ2-7; D possibly corresponds to TRBD1 (7 bases). Germline-derived CDR1 and CDR2 are SGHVS and FNYEAQ. The CDR3 consists of 14 residues. Trimming stripped 2 bases from V and 3 bases from J, with 11 bases between.

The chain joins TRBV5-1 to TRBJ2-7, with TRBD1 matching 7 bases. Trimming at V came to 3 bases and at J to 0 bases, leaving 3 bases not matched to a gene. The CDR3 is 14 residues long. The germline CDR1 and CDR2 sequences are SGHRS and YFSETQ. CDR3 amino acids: CASSSWDSSYEQYF. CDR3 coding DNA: TGCGCCAGCAGCTCCTGGGACAGCTCCTACGAGCAGTACTTC.

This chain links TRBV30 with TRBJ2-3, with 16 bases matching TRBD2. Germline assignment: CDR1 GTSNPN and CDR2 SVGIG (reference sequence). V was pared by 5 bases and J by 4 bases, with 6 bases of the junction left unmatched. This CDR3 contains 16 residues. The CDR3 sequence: CAWSPGLAGGPDTQYF. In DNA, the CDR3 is TGTGCCTGGTCACCGGGACTAGCGGGAGGGCCAGATACGCAGTATTTT.

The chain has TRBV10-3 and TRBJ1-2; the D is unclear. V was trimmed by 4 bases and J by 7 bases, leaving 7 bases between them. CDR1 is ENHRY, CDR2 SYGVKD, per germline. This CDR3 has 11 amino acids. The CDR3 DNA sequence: TGTGCCATCAGTGCTCGAGGTGGCTACACCTTC. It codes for CAISARGGYTF.

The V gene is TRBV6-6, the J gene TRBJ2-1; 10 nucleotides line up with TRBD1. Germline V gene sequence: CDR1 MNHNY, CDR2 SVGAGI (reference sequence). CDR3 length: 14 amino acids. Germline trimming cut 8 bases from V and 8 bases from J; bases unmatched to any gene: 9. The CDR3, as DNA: TGTGCCAGCTCCGGGACAGGGGTTTGGGATGAGCAGTTCTTC. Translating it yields CASSGTGVWDEQFF.

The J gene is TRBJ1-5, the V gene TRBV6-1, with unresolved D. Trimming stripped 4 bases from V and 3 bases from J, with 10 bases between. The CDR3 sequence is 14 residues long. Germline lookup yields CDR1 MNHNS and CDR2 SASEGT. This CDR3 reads CASSVGTSNQPQHF. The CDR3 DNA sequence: TGTGCCAGCAGTGTGGGAACTTCCAATCAGCCCCAGCATTTT.

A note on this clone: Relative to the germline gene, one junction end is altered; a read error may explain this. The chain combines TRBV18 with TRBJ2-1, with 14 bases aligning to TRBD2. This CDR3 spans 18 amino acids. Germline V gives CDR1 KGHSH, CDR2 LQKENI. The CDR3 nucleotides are TGTGCCAGCTCGCCACCGGGACTAGCGGGAGTGGGGAACAATGAGCAGTTCTTC. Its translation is CASSPPGLAGVGNNEQFF.

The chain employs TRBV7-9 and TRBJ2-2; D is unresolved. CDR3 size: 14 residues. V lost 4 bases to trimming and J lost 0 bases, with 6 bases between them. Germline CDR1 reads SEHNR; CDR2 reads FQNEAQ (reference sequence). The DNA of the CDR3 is TGTGCCAGCAGCTCCACCACGAACACCGGGGAGCTGTTTTTT. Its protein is CASSSTTNTGELFF.

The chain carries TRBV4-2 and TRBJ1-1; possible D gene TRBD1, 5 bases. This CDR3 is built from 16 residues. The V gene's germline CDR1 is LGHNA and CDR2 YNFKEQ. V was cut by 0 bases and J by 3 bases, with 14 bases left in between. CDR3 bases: TGTGCCAGCAGCCAAGACCCGACAGCCATTTACACTGAAGCTTTCTTT. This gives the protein CASSQDPTAIYTEAFF.

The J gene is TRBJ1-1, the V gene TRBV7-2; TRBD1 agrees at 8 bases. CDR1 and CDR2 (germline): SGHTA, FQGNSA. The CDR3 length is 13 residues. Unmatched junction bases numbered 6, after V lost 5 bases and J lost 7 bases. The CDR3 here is CASSPYGQGEAFF. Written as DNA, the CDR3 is TGTGCCAGCAGCCCCTATGGACAGGGTGAAGCTTTCTTT.

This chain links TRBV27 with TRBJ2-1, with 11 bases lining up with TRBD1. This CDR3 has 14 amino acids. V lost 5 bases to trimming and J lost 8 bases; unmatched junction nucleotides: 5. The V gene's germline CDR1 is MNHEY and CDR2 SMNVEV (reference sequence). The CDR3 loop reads CASSRTGGLDEQFF. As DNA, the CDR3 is TGTGCCAGCAGTCGGACAGGGGGCTTGGATGAGCAGTTCTTC.

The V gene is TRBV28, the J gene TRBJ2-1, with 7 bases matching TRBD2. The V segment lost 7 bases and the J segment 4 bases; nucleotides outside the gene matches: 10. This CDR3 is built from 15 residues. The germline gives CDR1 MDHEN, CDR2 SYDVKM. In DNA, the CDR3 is TGTGCCAGCACCTTTGCGGGAGCCGAGTACAATGAGCAGTTCTTC. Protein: CASTFAGAEYNEQFF.

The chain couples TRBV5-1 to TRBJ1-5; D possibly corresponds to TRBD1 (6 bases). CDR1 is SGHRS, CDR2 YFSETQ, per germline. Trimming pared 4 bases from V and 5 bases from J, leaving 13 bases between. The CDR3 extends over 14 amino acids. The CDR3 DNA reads TGCGCCAGCAGCCCTGGGACATTTGATCAGCCCCAGCATTTT. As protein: CASSPGTFDQPQHF.

Here the CDR3 DNA reads TGTGCCAGCAGTTCGACAGACCACCAAGAGACCCAGTACTTC. This encodes CASSSTDHQETQYF. The chain is built from TRBV28 and TRBJ2-5, with D possibly being TRBD1 (5 bases). The germline CDR1 and CDR2 sequences are MDHEN and SYDVKM. CDR3 length: 14 amino acids. Trimming stripped 4 bases from V and 0 bases from J, with 9 bases between.

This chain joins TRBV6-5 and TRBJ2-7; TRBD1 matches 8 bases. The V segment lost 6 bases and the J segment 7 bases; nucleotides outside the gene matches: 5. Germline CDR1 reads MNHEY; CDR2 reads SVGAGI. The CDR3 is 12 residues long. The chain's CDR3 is CASRKTGGEQYF. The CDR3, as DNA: TGTGCCAGCAGAAAAACAGGGGGAGAGCAGTACTTC.

This CDR3 is CASRSGQFNEKLFF. In nucleotides, the CDR3 is TGTGCCAGCAGGTCGGGACAGTTTAATGAAAAACTGTTTTTT. V usage is TRBV11-2 and J usage is TRBJ1-4; 7 nucleotides agree with TRBD1. The trim removed 6 bases at V and 4 bases at J, leaving 5 bases unmatched. Germline-derived CDR1 and CDR2 are SGHAT and FQNNGV. The CDR3 totals 14 residues.

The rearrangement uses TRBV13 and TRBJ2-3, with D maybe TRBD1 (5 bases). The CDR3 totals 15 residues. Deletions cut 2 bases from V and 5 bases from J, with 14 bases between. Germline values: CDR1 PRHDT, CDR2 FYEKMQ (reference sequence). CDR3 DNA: TGTGCCAGCAGCTTAAAGCAGGGCCCGAGAGATACGCAGTATTTT. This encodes CASSLKQGPRDTQYF.

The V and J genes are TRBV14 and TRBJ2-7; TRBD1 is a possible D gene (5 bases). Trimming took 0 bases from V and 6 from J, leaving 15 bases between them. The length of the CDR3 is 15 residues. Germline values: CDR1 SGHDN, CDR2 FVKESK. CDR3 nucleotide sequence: TGTGCCAGCAGCCAAGAACGTCCAGGGTTGGGCGAGCAGTACTTC. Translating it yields CASSQERPGLGEQYF.

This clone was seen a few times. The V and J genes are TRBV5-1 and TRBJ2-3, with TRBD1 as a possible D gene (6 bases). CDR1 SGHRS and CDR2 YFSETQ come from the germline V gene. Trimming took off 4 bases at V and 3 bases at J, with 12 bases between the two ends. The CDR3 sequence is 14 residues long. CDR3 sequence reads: CASSVERGTDTQYF. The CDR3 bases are TGCGCCAGCAGCGTAGAGAGGGGGACAGATACGCAGTATTTT.

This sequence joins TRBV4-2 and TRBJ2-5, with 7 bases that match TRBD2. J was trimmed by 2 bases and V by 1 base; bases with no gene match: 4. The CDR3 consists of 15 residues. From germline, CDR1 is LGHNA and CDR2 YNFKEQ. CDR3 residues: CASSQGSGNQETQYF. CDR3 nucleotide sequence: TGTGCCAGCAGCCAAGGGAGCGGGAATCAAGAGACCCAGTACTTC.

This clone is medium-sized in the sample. CDR3: CASSMWANQPQHF. The CDR3 region has the DNA TGTGCCAGCAGTATGTGGGCGAATCAGCCCCAGCATTTT. This chain uses TRBV2 with TRBJ1-5, with D unclear. The CDR3 covers 13 residues. The V gene's germline CDR1 is SNHLY and CDR2 FYNNEI. The V end lost 5 bases, the J end lost 4 bases, and 9 bases lay between the germline ends.

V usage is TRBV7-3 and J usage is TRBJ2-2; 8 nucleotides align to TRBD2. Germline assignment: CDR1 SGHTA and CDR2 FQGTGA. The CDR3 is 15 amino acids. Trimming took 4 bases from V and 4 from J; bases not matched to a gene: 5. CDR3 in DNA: TGTGCCAGCAGCTCAACAGCGGGAGTCACCGGGGAGCTGTTTTTT. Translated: CASSSTAGVTGELFF.

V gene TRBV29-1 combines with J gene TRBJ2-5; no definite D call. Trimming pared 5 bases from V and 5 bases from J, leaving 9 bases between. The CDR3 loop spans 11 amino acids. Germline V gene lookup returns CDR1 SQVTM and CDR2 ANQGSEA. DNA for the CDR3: TGCAGCGTTCGACTGGCGGAGACCCAGTACTTC. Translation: CSVRLAETQYF.

The DNA for the CDR3 is TGTGCCAGCTCAAAACTAGCGGGAGAAAAACCCAATGAGCAGTTCTTC. Translated: CASSKLAGEKPNEQFF. V is TRBV18 and J is TRBJ2-1; 11 bases agree with TRBD2. Germline V CDR1 and CDR2: KGHSH, LQKENI. CDR3 length equals 16 residues. With 5 bases clipped from V and 6 bases from J, the junction kept 9 bases outside the gene matches.

CDR3 sequence: CASSVHSGANVLTF. CDR3 nucleotides: TGTGCCAGCAGCGTCCACTCTGGGGCCAACGTCCTGACTTTC. The chain recombines TRBV9 with TRBJ2-6; no clear D. Germline-derived CDR1 and CDR2 are SGDLS and YYNGEE. Trimming took 2 bases from V and 0 from J, leaving 3 bases between them. This CDR3 has 14 amino acids.